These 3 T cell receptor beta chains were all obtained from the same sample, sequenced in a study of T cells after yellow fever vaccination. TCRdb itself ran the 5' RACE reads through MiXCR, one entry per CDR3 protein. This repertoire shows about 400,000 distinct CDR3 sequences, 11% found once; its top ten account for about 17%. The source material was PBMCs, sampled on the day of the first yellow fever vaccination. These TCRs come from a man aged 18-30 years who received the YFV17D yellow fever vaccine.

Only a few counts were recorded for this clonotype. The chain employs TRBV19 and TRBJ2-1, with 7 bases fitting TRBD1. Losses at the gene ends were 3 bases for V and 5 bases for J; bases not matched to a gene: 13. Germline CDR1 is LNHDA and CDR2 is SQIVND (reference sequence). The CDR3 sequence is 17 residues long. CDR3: CASSIRQGPGRDNEQFF. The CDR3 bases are TGTGCCAGTAGTATTAGACAGGGCCCAGGTAGAGACAATGAGCAGTTCTTC.

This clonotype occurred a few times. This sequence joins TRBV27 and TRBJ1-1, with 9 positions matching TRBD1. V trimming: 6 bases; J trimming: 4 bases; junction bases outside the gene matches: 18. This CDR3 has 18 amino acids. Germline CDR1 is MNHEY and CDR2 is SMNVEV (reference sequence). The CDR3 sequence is CASSPTGGAGEGATEAFF. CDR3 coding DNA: TGTGCCAGCAGCCCTACAGGGGGCGCAGGTGAAGGGGCCACTGAAGCTTTCTTT.

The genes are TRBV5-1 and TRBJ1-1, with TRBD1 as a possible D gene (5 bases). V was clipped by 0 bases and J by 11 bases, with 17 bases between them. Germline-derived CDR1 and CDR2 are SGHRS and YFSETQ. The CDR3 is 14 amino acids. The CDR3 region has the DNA TGCGCCAGCAGCTTGGAACGGGGGGGGGGTTCGGCTTTCTTT. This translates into CASSLERGGGSAFF.